This T cell receptor beta chain appears in the sequencing data of a study of shared clonotypes between healthy human individuals. Study as a whole: Plates per donor: three CD4 naive, three CD4 memory, two CD8 naive, one CD8 memory.

In the authors' methods: Filtering differed because ImmunoSEQ produced junction-only sequences that carried no quality scores. Some clones are missing from TCRdb's copy, which holds only in-frame ones; the method was immunoSEQ multiplex PCR. V, J and clone size are those of that table, while D and trimming were read from the DNA. The sample lists some 2.4 million clones, 93% occurring once. The sample holds one count of this clone. What it binds is not known. General study points: Some clonotypes were shared by all four sorted-subset donors, while others were not shared. The non-shared ones had lower generation probabilities than the shared ones.

V dropped 6 bases and J dropped 2; count of bases not matched to a gene: 6. Germline CDR1 and CDR2: MNHNS and SASEGT. The CDR3 runs to 15 residues. The sample consisted of naive CD4+ T cells from PBMCs. The subset: CD45RA+ positively selected. This receptor was taken from a man between 18 and 35 years old in good health. Some clones in this sample may be carry-over from other donors' samples. The chain is built from TRBV6-1 and TRBJ2-1, with 8 bases fitting TRBD2. CDR3 DNA: TGTGCCAGCAGCAAGTTTAGCGGGACCTACAATGAGCAGTTCTTC. Its translation is CASSKFSGTYNEQFF.